This TCR beta chain was profiled in a study of graft-versus-host responses after intestinal transplantation. This clone has only a few counts. The study, taken as a whole, reports: Peak circulating GvH clone levels tracked with early post-transplant HvG declines.

This CDR3 spans 14 amino acids. Germline-derived CDR1 and CDR2 are MNHNY and SVGAGI (reference sequence). With 5 bases clipped from V and 4 bases from J, the junction kept 5 bases outside the gene matches. The plating included about 200,000 irradiated, violet-dye-labeled stimulator cells together with about 200,000 CFSE-labeled responder cells. Some clones are missing from TCRdb's copy, which holds only in-frame ones; the method was immunoSEQ multiplex PCR. The repertoire holds about 25,000 clones, about 40% seen once, with 0.66% in the top ten. The input for sequencing was alloreactive CD4+ T cells from a mixed lymphocyte reaction culture, taken before intestinal transplant. Documented subset: CFSE-low proliferating T cells sorted from approximately six-day pre-transplant mixed lymphocyte reaction (GvH or HvG direction). The TCR sequence derives from a human patient who received an intestinal transplant. The V call is TRBV6-6, the J call TRBJ1-3, with 7 bases that match TRBD1. The CDR3 sequence is CASSAGGVGNTIYF. The DNA of the CDR3 is TGTGCCAGCAGTGCAGGGGGAGTCGGAAACACCATATATTTT.